This T cell receptor beta chain was sequenced in a study of blood T cell dynamics during melanoma immunotherapy. The study, taken as a whole, reports: Whether repertoire-driving clones were melanoma-specific could not be determined.

Data came from immunoSEQ multiplex PCR; TCRdb stores just in-frame clones and leaves some out. In the table there are about 15,000 clones, more than 75% of which are singletons. Time point of the sample: pre-treatment baseline. The germline V and J ends were trimmed by 4 bases and 6 bases, with 15 bases remaining between them. Germline CDR1 is MNHEY and CDR2 is SMNVEV (reference sequence). The CDR3 is 14 amino acids. This clone was detected only a few times. Its target is unknown. The chain joins TRBV27 to TRBJ1-2; D possibly corresponds to TRBD1 (6 bases). This sample comprised blood, obtained from a patient treated with checkpoint blockade. This TCR derives from a human donor with melanoma. The DNA of the CDR3 is TGTGCCAGCAGTTCTCGACAGGTGCTTAATGGCTACACCTTC. The encoded protein is CASSSRQVLNGYTF.